The rows below give T cell receptor beta chains drawn from one sample of a study of blood T cell repertoires in COVID-19. Some clones are missing from TCRdb's copy, which holds only in-frame ones; the method was immunoSEQ multiplex PCR. This sample has some 200,000 clones, with around four fifths found just once. The sample comprised PBMCs or T cells enriched from blood (not recorded which). These receptors all come from a woman in her forties or fifties who had been exposed to COVID-19. Each CDR3 is given with its conserved first and last residue. The D gene is left open where the match is weak. For some rows the clone size is stated as once, few or many, or as a class when expanded; others skip it.

clone size	V gene	D gene	CDR3 protein
-	TRBV3-1/TRBV3-2	TRBD1	CASSQDLGQGHIYGYTF
-	TRBV19	-	CASSSGAHTEAFF
-	TRBV19	-	CASSIIGSEDTQYF
-	TRBV5-1	-	CASSLVSVNTEAFF
-	TRBV3-1/TRBV3-2	-	CASSHPGTRNEQFF
-	TRBV13	-	CASSSRDSYSYEQYF
-	TRBV9	TRBD2	CASSVGERGTEETQYF
-	TRBV5-6	-	CASRSDRNYGYTF
few	TRBV19	TRBD1	CASSTDRGQGTEAFF
-	TRBV29-1	TRBD1	CSVEGQGYYEQYF
-	TRBV18	-	CASSPTDLQGTSNEKLFF
-	TRBV10-3	-	CAISRGPQGAEAFF
-	TRBV6-1	-	CASSEAASYEQYF
-	TRBV18	TRBD1	CASSPGTAQNTEAFF
few	TRBV12-3/TRBV12-4	TRBD1	CASSISGGRGYTF
-	TRBV9	TRBD1	CASSEGTGYREQYF
-	TRBV7-8	TRBD1	CASSLAAPDRDWWLTEAFF
-	TRBV7-9	TRBD2	CASSLQSGVFTGELFF
-	TRBV24-1	TRBD2	CATSDSATGGQYF
-	TRBV11-2	-	CASSQEIAPNYGYTF
-	TRBV12-5	-	CASGRRDQPQHF
-	TRBV11-3	-	CASSKSWGGQEGNEQFF
-	TRBV7-9	-	CASSLQGSPLHF
-	TRBV7-6	-	CASSRQEYTEAFF
once	TRBV28	-	CASSFGANSYEQYF
-	TRBV28	-	CASTSPTPRSSYNEQFF
-	TRBV6-5	TRBD2	CASQDRGANTGELFF
once	TRBV13	-	CASSPDGGDLGSTEAFF
-	TRBV5-1	-	CASSPRPGTLNTEAFF
-	TRBV18	-	CASSPRQSNTEAFF
once	TRBV5-3	-	CARSSRPRCGDTQYF
-	TRBV10-2	-	CASSTSGGEYQPQHF
-	TRBV6-5	TRBD1	CASRITGVNTGELFF
-	TRBV5-1	TRBD1	CASNGQGIDEQYF
-	TRBV6-5	-	CASSYGGDYGYTF
-	TRBV15	TRBD1	CATSISRGLSSQPQHF
-	TRBV19	-	CASSIWGRDQPQHF
few	TRBV4-2	-	CASSQGSGTPPNTQYF
few	TRBV6-5	-	CASSYSGGKRETQYF
-	TRBV19	TRBD1	CASSPGGAYGYTF
-	TRBV7-9	-	CASSLGASSYNEQFF
-	TRBV7-2	TRBD2	CASSQQRLGGVYEQYF
-	TRBV9	-	CASSVSESSYNEQFF
-	TRBV5-4	-	CASSLDPGIRTDTQYF
-	TRBV7-2	-	CASSFSGGQFTEAFF
-	TRBV23-1	-	CASSQKVSGRGDQPQHF